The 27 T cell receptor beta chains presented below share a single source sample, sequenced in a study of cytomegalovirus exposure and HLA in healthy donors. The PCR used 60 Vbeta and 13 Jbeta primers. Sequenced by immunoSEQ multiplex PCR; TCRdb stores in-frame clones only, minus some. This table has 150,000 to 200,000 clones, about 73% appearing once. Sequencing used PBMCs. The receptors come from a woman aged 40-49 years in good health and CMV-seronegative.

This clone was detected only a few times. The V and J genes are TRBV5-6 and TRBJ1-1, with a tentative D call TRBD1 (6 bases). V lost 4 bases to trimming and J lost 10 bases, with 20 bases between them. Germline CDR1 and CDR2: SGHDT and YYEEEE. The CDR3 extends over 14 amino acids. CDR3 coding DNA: TGTGCCAGCAGCGCTCAGGGGTCTGGACGCGTAGCTTTCTTT. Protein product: CASSAQGSGRVAFF.

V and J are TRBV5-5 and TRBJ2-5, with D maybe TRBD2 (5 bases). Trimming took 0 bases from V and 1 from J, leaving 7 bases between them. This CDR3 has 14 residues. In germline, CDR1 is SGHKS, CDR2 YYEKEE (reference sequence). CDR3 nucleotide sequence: TGTGCCAGCAGCTTGGGGCTAGCCCAAGAGACCCAGTACTTC. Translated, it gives CASSLGLAQETQYF.

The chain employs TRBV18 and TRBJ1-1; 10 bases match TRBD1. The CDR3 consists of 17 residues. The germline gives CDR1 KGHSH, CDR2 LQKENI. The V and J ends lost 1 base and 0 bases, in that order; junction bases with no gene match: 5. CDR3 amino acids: CASSPLGGTGVNTEAFF. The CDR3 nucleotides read TGTGCCAGCTCACCACTGGGCGGGACAGGGGTGAACACTGAAGCTTTCTTT.

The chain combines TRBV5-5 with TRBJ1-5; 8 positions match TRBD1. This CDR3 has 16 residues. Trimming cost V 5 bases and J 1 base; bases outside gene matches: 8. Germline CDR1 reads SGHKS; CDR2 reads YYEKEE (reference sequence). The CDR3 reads CASSRGQGRSNQPQHF. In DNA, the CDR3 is TGTGCCAGCAGTCGAGGACAGGGTCGAAGCAATCAGCCCCAGCATTTT.

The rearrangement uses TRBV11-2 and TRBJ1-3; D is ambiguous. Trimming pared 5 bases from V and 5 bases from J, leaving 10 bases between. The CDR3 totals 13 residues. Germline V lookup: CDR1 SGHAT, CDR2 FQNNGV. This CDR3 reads CASSPPGRNTIYF. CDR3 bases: TGTGCCAGCAGCCCACCCGGGAGAAACACCATATATTTT.

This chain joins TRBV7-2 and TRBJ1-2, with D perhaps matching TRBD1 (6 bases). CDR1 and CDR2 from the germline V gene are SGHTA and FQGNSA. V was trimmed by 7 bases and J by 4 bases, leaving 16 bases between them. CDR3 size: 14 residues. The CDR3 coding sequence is TGTGCCAGCAAAAGGGAGCAGGGGTCCTATGGCTACACCTTC. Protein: CASKREQGSYGYTF. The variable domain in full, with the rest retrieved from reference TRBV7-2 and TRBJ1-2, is GAGVSQSPSNKVTEKGKDVELRCDPISGHTALYWYRQSLGQGLEFLIYFQGNSAPDKSGLPSDRFSAERTGGSVSTLTIQRTQQEDSAVYLCASKREQGSYGYTFGSGTRLTVV.

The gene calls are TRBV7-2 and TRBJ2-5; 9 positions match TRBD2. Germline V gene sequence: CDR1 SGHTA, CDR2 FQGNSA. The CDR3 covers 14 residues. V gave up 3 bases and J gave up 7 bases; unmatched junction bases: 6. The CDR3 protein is CASSLGLAEGTQYF. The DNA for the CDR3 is TGTGCCAGCAGCTTGGGACTAGCAGAAGGGACCCAGTACTTC.

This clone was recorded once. The CDR3 here is CASSSEEDRGDGQPQHF. The DNA for the CDR3 is TGTGCCAGCAGTTCTGAAGAGGACAGGGGAGACGGTCAGCCCCAGCATTTT. The chain couples TRBV27 to TRBJ1-5, with 9 bases aligning to TRBD1. Germline V gene sequence: CDR1 MNHEY, CDR2 SMNVEV (reference sequence). This CDR3 is 17 amino acids long. Germline trimming cut 4 bases from V and 6 bases from J; bases unmatched to any gene: 13.

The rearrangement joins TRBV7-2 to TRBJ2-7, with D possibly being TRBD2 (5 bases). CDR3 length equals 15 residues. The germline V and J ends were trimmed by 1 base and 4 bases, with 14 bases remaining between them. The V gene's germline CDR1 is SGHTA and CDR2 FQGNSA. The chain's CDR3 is CASSLGAAVTYEQYF. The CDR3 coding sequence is TGTGCCAGCAGCTTAGGGGCAGCGGTCACGTACGAGCAGTACTTC.

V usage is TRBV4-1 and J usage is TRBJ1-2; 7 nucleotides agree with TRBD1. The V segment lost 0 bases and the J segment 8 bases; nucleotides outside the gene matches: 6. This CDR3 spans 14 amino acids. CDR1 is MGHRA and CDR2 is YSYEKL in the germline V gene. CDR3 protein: CASSQDQGGGGYTF. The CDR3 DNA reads TGCGCCAGCAGCCAAGATCAGGGGGGTGGCGGCTACACCTTC.

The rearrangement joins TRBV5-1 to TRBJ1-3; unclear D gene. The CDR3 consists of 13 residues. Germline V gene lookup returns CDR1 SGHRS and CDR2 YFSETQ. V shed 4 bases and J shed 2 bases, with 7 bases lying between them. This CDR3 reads CASSATTGNTIYF. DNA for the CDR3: TGCGCCAGCAGCGCCACAACTGGAAACACCATATATTTT.

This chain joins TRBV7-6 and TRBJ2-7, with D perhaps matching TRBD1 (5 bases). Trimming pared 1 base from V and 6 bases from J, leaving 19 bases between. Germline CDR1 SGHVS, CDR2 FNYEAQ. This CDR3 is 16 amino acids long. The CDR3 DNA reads TGTGCCAGCAGCTTAGTTTTAAGGGGCTCCCGTGCCGAGCAGTACTTC. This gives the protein CASSLVLRGSRAEQYF.

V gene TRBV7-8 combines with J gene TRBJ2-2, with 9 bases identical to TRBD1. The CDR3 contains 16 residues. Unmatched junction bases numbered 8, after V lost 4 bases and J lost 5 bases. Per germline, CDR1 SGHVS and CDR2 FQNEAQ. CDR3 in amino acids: CASSYGTGWSTGELFF. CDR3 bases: TGTGCCAGCAGCTACGGGACAGGGTGGAGTACCGGGGAGCTGTTTTTT.

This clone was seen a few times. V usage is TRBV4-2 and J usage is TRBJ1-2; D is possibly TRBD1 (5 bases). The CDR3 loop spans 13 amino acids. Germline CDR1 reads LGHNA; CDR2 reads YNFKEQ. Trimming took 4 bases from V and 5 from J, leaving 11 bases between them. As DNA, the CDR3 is TGTGCCAGCAGCCCGCGGACAAAGTATGGCTACACCTTC. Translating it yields CASSPRTKYGYTF.

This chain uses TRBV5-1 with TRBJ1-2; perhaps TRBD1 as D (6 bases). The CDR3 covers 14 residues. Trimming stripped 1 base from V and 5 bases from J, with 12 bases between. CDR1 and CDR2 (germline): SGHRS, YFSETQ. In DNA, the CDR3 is TGCGCCAGCAGCTTGTTGACAGGAGAATATGGCTACACCTTC. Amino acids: CASSLLTGEYGYTF.

The CDR3 is CATSGGQGAMLNTEAFF. CDR3 in DNA: TGTGCCACCAGCGGAGGTCAGGGGGCGATGCTGAACACTGAAGCTTTCTTT. The chain carries TRBV15 and TRBJ1-1; the match to TRBD1 covers 8 bases. Germline CDR1 LNHNV, CDR2 YYDKDF (reference sequence). The CDR3 has 17 residues. V shed 5 bases and J 0 bases; nucleotides not matched to a gene: 11.

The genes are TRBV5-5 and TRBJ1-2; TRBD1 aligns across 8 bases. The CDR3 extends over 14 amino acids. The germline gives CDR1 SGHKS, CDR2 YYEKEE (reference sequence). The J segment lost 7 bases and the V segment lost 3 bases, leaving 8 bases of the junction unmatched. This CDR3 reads CASSSGQGEGGYTF. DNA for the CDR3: TGTGCCAGCAGCTCCGGACAGGGAGAGGGTGGCTACACCTTC.

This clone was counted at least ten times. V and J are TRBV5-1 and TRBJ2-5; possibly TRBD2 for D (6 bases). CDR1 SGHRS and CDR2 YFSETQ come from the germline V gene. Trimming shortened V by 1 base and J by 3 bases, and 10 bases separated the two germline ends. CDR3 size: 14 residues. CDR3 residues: CASSLTSLEETQYF. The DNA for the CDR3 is TGCGCCAGCAGCTTGACTAGCTTAGAAGAGACCCAGTACTTC.

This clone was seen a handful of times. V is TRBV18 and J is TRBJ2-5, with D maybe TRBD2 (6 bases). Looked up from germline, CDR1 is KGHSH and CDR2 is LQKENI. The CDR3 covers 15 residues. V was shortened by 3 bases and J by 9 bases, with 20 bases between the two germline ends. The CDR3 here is CASSPPASTEGSQYF. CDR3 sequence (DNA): TGTGCCAGCTCACCGCCGGCTAGCACGGAGGGGTCCCAGTACTTC.

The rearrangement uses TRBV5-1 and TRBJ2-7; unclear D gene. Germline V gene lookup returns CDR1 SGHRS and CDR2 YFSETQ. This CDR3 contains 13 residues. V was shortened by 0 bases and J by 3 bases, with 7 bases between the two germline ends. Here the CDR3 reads CASSLASGYEQYF. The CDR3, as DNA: TGCGCCAGCAGCTTGGCCTCGGGCTACGAGCAGTACTTC.

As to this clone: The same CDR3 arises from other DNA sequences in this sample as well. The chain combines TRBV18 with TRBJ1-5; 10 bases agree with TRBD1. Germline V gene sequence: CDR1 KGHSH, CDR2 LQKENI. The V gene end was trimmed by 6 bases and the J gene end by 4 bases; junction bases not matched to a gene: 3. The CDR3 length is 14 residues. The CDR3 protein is CASSQGQGNQPQHF. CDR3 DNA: TGTGCCAGCTCGCAGGGACAGGGGAATCAGCCCCAGCATTTT. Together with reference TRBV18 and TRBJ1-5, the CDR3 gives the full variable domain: NAGVMQNPRHLVRRRGQEARLRCSPMKGHSHVYWYRQLPEEGLKFMVYLQKENIIDESGMPKERFSAEFPKEGPSILRIQQVVRGDSAAYFCASSQGQGNQPQHFGDGTRLSIL.

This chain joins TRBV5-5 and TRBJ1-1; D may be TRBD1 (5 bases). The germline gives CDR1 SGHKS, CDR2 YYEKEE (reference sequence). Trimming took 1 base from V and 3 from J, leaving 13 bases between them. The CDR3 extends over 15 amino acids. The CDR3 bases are TGTGCCAGCAGCTTGAGTATCCAGGGTGACACTGAAGCTTTCTTT. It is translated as CASSLSIQGDTEAFF.

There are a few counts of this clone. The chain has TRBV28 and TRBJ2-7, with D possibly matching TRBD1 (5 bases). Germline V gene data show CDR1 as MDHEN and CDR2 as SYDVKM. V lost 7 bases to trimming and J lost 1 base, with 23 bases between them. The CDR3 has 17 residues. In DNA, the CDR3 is TGTGCCAGCACTATTCCCCCCTGGCAGGGCAGGTCCTACGAGCAGTACTTC. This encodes CASTIPPWQGRSYEQYF.

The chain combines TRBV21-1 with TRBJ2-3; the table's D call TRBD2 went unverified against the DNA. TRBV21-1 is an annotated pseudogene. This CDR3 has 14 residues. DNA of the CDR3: TGTGCCAGCAGCAAAGTTACGGGGAGGGATACGCAGTATTTT. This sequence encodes CASSKVTGRDTQYF.

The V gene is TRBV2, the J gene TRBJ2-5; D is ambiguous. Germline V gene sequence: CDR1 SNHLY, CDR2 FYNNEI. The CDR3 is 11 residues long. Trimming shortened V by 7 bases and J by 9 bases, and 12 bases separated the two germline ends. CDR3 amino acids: CASTTLEAQYF. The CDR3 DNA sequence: TGTGCCAGCACTACCCTTGAGGCCCAGTACTTC.

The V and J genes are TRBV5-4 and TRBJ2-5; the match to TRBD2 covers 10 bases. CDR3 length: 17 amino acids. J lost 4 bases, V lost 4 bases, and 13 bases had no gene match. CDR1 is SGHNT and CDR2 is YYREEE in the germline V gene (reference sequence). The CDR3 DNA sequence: TGTGCCAGCAGCCAAGATGGCGGAGCGGGGGGGATAGAGACCCAGTACTTC. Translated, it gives CASSQDGGAGGIETQYF.

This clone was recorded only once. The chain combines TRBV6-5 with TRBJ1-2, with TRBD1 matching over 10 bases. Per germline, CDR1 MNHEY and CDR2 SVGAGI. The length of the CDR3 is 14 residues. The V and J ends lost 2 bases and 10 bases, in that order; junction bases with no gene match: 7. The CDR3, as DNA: TGTGCCAGCAGTTACACCGGGACAGGGGCAGACTACACCTTC. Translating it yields CASSYTGTGADYTF.